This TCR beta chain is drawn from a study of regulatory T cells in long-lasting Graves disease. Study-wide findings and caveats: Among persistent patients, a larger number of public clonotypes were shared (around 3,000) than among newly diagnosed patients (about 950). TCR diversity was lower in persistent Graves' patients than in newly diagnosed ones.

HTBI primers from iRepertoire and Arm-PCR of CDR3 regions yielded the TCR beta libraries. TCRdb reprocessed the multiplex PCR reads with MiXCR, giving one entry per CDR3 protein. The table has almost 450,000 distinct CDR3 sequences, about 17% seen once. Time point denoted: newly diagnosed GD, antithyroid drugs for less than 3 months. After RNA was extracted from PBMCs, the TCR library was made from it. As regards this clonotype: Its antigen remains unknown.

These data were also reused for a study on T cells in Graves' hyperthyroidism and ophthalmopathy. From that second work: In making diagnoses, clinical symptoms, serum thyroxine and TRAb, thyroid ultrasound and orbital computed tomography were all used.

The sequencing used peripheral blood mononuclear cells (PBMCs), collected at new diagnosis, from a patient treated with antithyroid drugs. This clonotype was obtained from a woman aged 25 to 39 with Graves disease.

The CDR3 nucleotides are TGTGCCAGCAGTGTACCGCAGGGATTAGGGAATCAGCCCCAGCATTTT. Its translation: CASSVPQGLGNQPQHF. The rearrangement joins TRBV28 to TRBJ1-5, with D possibly TRBD1 on 5 matching bases. The CDR3 spans 16 residues. Trimming took off 5 bases at V and 4 bases at J, with 18 bases between the two ends. Germline V gene lookup returns CDR1 MDHEN and CDR2 SYDVKM. Full variable domain (rest looked up from reference TRBV28 and TRBJ1-5): DVKVTQSSRYLVKRTGEKVFLECVQDMDHENMFWYRQDPGLGLRLIYFSYDVKMKEKGDIPEGYSVSREKKERFSLILESASTNQTSMYLCASSVPQGLGNQPQHFGDGTRLSIL.